The 3 T cell receptor beta chains reported below all come from one sample, sequenced in a study of Graves' ophthalmopathy and Graves' hyperthyroidism. From RNA, the CDR3 regions of TCR beta chains were amplified and sequenced. The library came from an HTBI-primed first-round RT-PCR and a second-round multiplex PCR. One entry per CDR3 protein, called by TCRdb with MiXCR from the multiplex PCR reads. The sample includes hundreds of thousands of distinct CDR3 sequences, about 21% of them seen just once. Sequenced input: peripheral blood. The receptors shown here come from a woman between 18 and 29 years old with stable Graves' hyperthyroidism.

There are many counts of this clonotype. Given a much more abundant clone one base away, this may be a read error. The chain joins TRBV12-3 or TRBV12-4 to TRBJ2-4, with D possibly being TRBD2 (7 bases). The CDR3 consists of 13 residues. V was shortened by 5 bases and J by 8 bases, with 13 bases between the two germline ends. The CDR3 nucleotides read TGTGCCAGCAGTCCTGAGGGGGGGGACATTCAGTACTTC. It encodes CASSPEGGDIQYF.

The chain has TRBV25-1 and TRBJ1-1; D unresolved. The ends were cut back, 6 bases at V and 1 base at J, with 15 bases in the middle. In germline, CDR1 is MGHDK, CDR2 SYGVNS. The CDR3 spans 15 residues. DNA of the CDR3: TGTGCCAGCAGCCGAGACCAAGGACCGAACACTGAAGCTTTCTTT. It codes for CASSRDQGPNTEAFF.

In its sample, this clonotype was seen many times. The rearrangement uses TRBV27 and TRBJ1-6; D is uncertain. The ends were cut back, 2 bases at V and 3 bases at J, with 8 bases in the middle. The CDR3 is 15 amino acids. Germline V gives CDR1 MNHEY, CDR2 SMNVEV (reference sequence). CDR3: CASSLRAFYNSPLHF. In DNA, the CDR3 is TGTGCCAGCAGTTTACGGGCGTTCTATAATTCACCCCTCCACTTT.